One sample yielded the 17 T cell receptor beta chains listed below, sequenced in a study of T-cell reconstitution after alpha-beta-depleted transplantation in children. Preparation of the TCRbeta library was carried out with unique molecular identifiers. TCRdb independently ran MiXCR on the PCR reads; one entry per CDR3 protein. In the table there are just under 550,000 distinct CDR3 sequences, roughly 18% of which are singletons. Sequenced material: PBMCs from the stem cell graft donor, taken from the stem cell graft. The receptors derive from a human donor who donated a stem cell graft to a child with acute lymphoblastic leukemia.

The V and J genes are TRBV6-5 and TRBJ2-7, with no clear D. Germline CDR1 reads MNHEY; CDR2 reads SVGAGI. The V end was cut by 4 bases, the J end by 3 bases, with 16 bases between. The CDR3 runs to 15 residues. CDR3 nucleotides: TGTGCCAGCAGTTCTTTCTCTGCCAGTTTCTACGAGCAGTACTTC. Translated, it gives CASSSFSASFYEQYF.

In its sample, this clonotype was seen a few times. V gene TRBV20-1 combines with J gene TRBJ2-7; the D call may be TRBD1 or TRBD2 (5 bases each). V gave up 5 bases and J gave up 4 bases, with 12 bases separating them. CDR3 length equals 12 residues. The germline CDR1 and CDR2 sequences are DFQATT and SNEGSKA (reference sequence). CDR3 bases: TGCAGTGCTCCCGGGACGGTATACGAGCAGTACTTC. This codes for CSAPGTVYEQYF.

This clonotype has only a few counts. The rearrangement uses TRBV30 and TRBJ2-2; perhaps TRBD1 as D (6 bases). The CDR3 spans 15 residues. Germline V CDR1 and CDR2: GTSNPN, SVGIG (reference sequence). Deletions cut 2 bases from V and 0 bases from J, with 10 bases between. The CDR3: CAWSPWTANTGELFF. CDR3 nucleotide sequence: TGTGCCTGGAGTCCCTGGACAGCGAACACCGGGGAGCTGTTTTTT.

The chain employs TRBV6-1 and TRBJ2-3, with TRBD1 as a possible D gene (5 bases). The CDR3 extends over 14 amino acids. Germline CDR1 and CDR2: MNHNS and SASEGT. Trimming took 7 bases from V and 1 from J, leaving 12 bases between them. CDR3 protein: CASTPGLRTDTQYF. DNA of the CDR3: TGTGCCAGCACCCCAGGGTTGCGCACAGATACGCAGTATTTT.

The CDR3 is CASTQWQGSSYEQYF. The CDR3 DNA reads TGTGCCAGCACCCAGTGGCAGGGAAGCTCCTACGAGCAGTACTTC. The chain carries TRBV27 and TRBJ2-7, with D possibly matching TRBD1 (5 bases). The CDR3 contains 15 residues. Germline V gives CDR1 MNHEY, CDR2 SMNVEV (reference sequence). V was shortened by 7 bases and J by 0 bases, with 16 bases between the two germline ends.

This clonotype was seen more than once but under ten times. This chain uses TRBV27 with TRBJ2-1; 8 nucleotides line up with TRBD2. With 3 bases clipped from V and 3 bases from J, the junction kept 7 bases outside the gene matches. This CDR3 is 16 amino acids long. From germline, CDR1 is MNHEY and CDR2 SMNVEV (reference sequence). The CDR3 sequence is CASSFSPSGSYNEQFF. The CDR3 coding sequence is TGTGCCAGCAGTTTTAGTCCCAGCGGGAGCTACAATGAGCAGTTCTTC.

The J gene is TRBJ2-7, the V gene TRBV12-3 or TRBV12-4, with 7 bases aligning to TRBD2. V trimming: 6 bases; J trimming: 3 bases; junction bases outside the gene matches: 8. The CDR3 sequence is 14 residues long. CDR3 in DNA: TGTGCCAGCAGCTCAGCGGGGCATGACTACGAGCAGTACTTC. It translates to CASSSAGHDYEQYF.

J is TRBJ1-2 and V is TRBV5-1, with D perhaps TRBD1 (5 bases). Trimming removed 3 bases from V and 2 bases from J, with 20 bases in between. Germline CDR1 SGHRS, CDR2 YFSETQ. The CDR3 consists of 17 residues. The CDR3 bases are TGCGCCAGCAGCTCCCAAAGGGGCAGCATTTGGAACTATGGCTACACCTTC. Translating gives CASSSQRGSIWNYGYTF.

CDR3 nucleotide sequence: TGTGCCAGCAGCGTAAGTCCGGGGGCGGCGTACGAGCAGTACTTC. It encodes CASSVSPGAAYEQYF. The genes are TRBV9 and TRBJ2-7, with D perhaps being TRBD1 or TRBD2 (6 bases each). This CDR3 is built from 15 residues. Trimming pared 1 base from V and 4 bases from J, leaving 15 bases between. Germline V CDR1 and CDR2: SGDLS, YYNGEE.

This clonotype came up many times. This sequence joins TRBV27 and TRBJ2-1; TRBD2 matches at 14 bases. The V gene's germline CDR1 is MNHEY and CDR2 SMNVEV (reference sequence). Trimming removed 6 bases from V and 10 bases from J; junction bases left unmatched: 5. The CDR3 has 14 residues. As DNA, the CDR3 is TGTGCCAGCAGCCCGGGACTAGCGGGAGTCGAGCAGTTCTTC. Translating gives CASSPGLAGVEQFF.

The V gene is TRBV11-1, the J gene TRBJ2-5, with D possibly TRBD1 on 5 matching bases. V was trimmed by 6 bases and J by 5 bases, leaving 7 bases between them. The CDR3 has 11 amino acids. Germline-derived CDR1 and CDR2 are SGHAT and FQDESV (reference sequence). The CDR3: CASRKGETQYF. The DNA of the CDR3 is TGTGCCAGCAGGAAGGGGGAGACCCAGTACTTC.

This clonotype was observed a few times. The V gene is TRBV7-9, the J gene TRBJ1-6, with 8 bases identical to TRBD1. Trimming at V came to 5 bases and at J to 10 bases, leaving 10 bases not matched to a gene. This CDR3 spans 15 amino acids. Germline-derived CDR1 and CDR2 are SEHNR and FQNEAQ (reference sequence). The CDR3 DNA sequence: TGTGCCAGCAGCCCGGTAGGACAGGGCGGGTCACCCCTCCACTTT. Its translation is CASSPVGQGGSPLHF.

V is TRBV12-3 or TRBV12-4 and J is TRBJ2-1; no definite D call. This CDR3 region has 12 residues. V was trimmed by 4 bases and J by 6 bases, leaving 7 bases between them. The CDR3 DNA follows: TGTGCCAGCAGTTATCGGCCCAATGAGCAGTTCTTC. Translating it yields CASSYRPNEQFF.

The CDR3 nucleotides read TGTGCCAGCAGTTACGGTGTATCCTACGAGCAGTACTTC. The encoded protein is CASSYGVSYEQYF. This chain uses TRBV6-6 with TRBJ2-7; no definite D call. The V gene's germline CDR1 is MNHNY and CDR2 SVGAGI (reference sequence). This CDR3 comprises 13 residues. V dropped 2 bases and J dropped 1 base, with 6 bases sitting between them.

This clonotype has just a few counts. The DNA of the CDR3 is TGTGCCAGCAGTTACACAGGGGGCTATGGCTACACCTTC. Translating it yields CASSYTGGYGYTF. The V gene is TRBV6-5, the J gene TRBJ1-2; 8 nucleotides line up with TRBD1. The CDR3 extends over 13 amino acids. Germline lookup yields CDR1 MNHEY and CDR2 SVGAGI. V was pared by 2 bases and J by 4 bases, with 0 bases of the junction left unmatched.

This clonotype was detected a few times. This chain uses TRBV6-1 with TRBJ2-7; possibly TRBD2 for D (5 bases). This CDR3 is 14 amino acids long. V was shortened by 7 bases and J by 0 bases, with 13 bases between the two germline ends. Germline CDR1 reads MNHNS; CDR2 reads SASEGT. Here the CDR3 reads CASTTGDSSYEQYF. For the CDR3, the DNA is TGTGCCAGCACTACCGGGGATTCCTCCTACGAGCAGTACTTC.

This clonotype was detected a few times. The genes are TRBV18 and TRBJ1-1, with TRBD1 as a possible D gene (5 bases). Germline-derived CDR1 and CDR2 are KGHSH and LQKENI. CDR3 size: 18 residues. The V gene lost 3 bases and the J gene lost 0 bases, with 20 bases spanning the gap. The CDR3 sequence: CASSPALKRGGMNTEAFF. In nucleotides, the CDR3 is TGTGCCAGCTCACCGGCCCTTAAGCGGGGGGGGATGAACACTGAAGCTTTCTTT. Full variable domain (missing parts from reference TRBV18 and TRBJ1-1): NAGVMQNPRHLVRRRGQEARLRCSPMKGHSHVYWYRQLPEEGLKFMVYLQKENIIDESGMPKERFSAEFPKEGPSILRIQQVVRGDSAAYFCASSPALKRGGMNTEAFFGQGTRLTVV.